This entry concerns a single TCR beta chain. This entry belongs to a study of blood T cells in healthy people across ages. This CDR3 spans 17 amino acids. With V trimmed by 1 base and J by 5 bases, 13 bases remained unmatched. Germline V gene lookup returns CDR1 SGHTA and CDR2 FQGNSA. Using a J-beta primer mix together with a sample-barcoded 5' primer, a second PCR was run for about 6 to 12 cycles. TCRdb re-analysed the 5' RACE reads in MiXCR, keeping a single row per CDR3 protein. The table records 1.8 million or so distinct CDR3 sequences, 30% to 40% of them present only once. Material for sequencing was blood. This TCR derives from a human donor in good health. This chain uses TRBV7-2 with TRBJ2-5; 7 bases match TRBD2. CDR3 sequence reads: CASSLVGGGGVGETQYF. The DNA for the CDR3 is TGTGCCAGCAGCTTAGTGGGCGGGGGTGGTGTTGGGGAGACCCAGTACTTC.